This TCR beta chain is drawn from a study of cytomegalovirus exposure and HLA in healthy donors. Study summary: Approximately 180 million T cells yielded some 100 million unique TCR beta sequences, as an earlier analysis found. From HLA-typed donors, an early data release held about 85 million unique TCRs.

This CDR3 has 13 residues. V dropped 10 bases and J dropped 1 base, with 13 bases sitting between them. CDR1 is MNHNY, CDR2 SVGAGI, per germline (reference sequence). 13 Jbeta primers and 60 Vbeta primers were used for the PCR. Sequencing was performed with immunoSEQ multiplex PCR; in TCRdb, only in-frame clones are kept and a portion is missing. The repertoire includes 75,000 to 100,000 clones, about 74% of them detected once, and around 17% sits in the top ten. The J gene is TRBJ2-5, the V gene TRBV6-6; D gene ambiguous. The specimen was PBMCs. The origin of this receptor is a man aged 55 to 70 in good health and CMV-seropositive. CDR3 amino acids: CANSGEVQETQYF. The CDR3, as DNA: TGTGCCAATTCTGGCGAGGTCCAAGAGACCCAGTACTTC.